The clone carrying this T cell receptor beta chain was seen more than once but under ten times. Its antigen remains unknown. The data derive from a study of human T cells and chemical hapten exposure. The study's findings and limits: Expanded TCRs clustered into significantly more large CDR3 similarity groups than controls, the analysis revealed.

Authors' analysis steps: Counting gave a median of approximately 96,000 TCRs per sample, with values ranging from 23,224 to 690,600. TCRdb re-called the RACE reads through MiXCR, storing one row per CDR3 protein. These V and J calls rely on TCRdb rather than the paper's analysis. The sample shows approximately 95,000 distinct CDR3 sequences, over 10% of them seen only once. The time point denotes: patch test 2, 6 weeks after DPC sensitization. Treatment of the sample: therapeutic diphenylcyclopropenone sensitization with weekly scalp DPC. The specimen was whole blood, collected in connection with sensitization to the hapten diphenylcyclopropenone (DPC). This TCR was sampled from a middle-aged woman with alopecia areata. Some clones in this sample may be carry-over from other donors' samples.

The CDR3 DNA reads as TGTGCCAGCAGCTTAACAGGCGGGAGGGCCGGTGAGCAGTTCTTC. This sequence encodes CASSLTGGRAGEQFF. The chain couples TRBV11-2 to TRBJ2-1; TRBD2 aligns across 9 bases. Germline V CDR1 and CDR2: SGHAT, FQNNGV. V was clipped by 2 bases and J by 9 bases; unmatched bases: 8. The CDR3 covers 15 residues.